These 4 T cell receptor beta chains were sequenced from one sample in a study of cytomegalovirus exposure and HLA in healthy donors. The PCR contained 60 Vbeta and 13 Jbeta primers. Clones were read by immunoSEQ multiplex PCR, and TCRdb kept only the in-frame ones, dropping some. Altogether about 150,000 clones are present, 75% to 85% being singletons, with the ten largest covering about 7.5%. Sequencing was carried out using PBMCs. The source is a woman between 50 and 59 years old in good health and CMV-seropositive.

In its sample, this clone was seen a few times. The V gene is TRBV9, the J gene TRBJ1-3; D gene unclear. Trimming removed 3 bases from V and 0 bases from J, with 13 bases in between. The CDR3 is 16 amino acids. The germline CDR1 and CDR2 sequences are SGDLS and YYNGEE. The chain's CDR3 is CASSAQLPNSGNTIYF. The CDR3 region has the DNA TGTGCCAGCAGCGCCCAACTCCCTAACTCTGGAAACACCATATATTTT.

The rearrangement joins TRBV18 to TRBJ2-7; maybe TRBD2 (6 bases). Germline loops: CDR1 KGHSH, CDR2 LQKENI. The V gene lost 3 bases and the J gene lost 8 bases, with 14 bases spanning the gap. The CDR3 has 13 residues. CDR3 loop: CASSPGRREQQYF. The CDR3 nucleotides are TGTGCCAGCTCACCGGGTAGGAGGGAGCAGCAGTACTTC.

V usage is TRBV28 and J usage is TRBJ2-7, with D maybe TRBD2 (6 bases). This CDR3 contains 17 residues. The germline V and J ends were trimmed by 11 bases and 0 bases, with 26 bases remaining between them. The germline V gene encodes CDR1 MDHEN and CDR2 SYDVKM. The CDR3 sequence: CAGTYHRGITFSYEQYF. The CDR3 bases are TGTGCCGGGACCTACCATCGGGGGATTACTTTCTCCTACGAGCAGTACTTC.

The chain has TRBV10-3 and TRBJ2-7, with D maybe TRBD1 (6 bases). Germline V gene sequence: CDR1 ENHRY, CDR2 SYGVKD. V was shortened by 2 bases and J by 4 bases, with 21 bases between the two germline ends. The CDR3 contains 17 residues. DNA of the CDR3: TGTGCCATCAGTGAGACCGGACAGCCCCTTCACCCTTACGAGCAGTACTTC. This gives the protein CAISETGQPLHPYEQYF.